The next 30 T cell receptor beta chains were all read from a single sample in a study of CD8+ T cells in alopecia areata. Reverse transcribed after extraction, RNA yielded cDNA as the sequencing template. Repertoires were generated with immunoSEQ multiplex PCR, while TCRdb's copy carries only in-frame clones and drops some. Of under 250,000 clones in the sample, 57% were seen once. Material: CD4+ T cells sorted from blood, obtained at week 0. All receptors come from a human donor with alopecia areata.

The chain links TRBV29-1 to TRBJ1-4, with unresolved D. CDR3 length equals 11 residues. V was clipped by 3 bases and J by 8 bases, with 7 bases between them. CDR1 is SQVTM and CDR2 is ANQGSEA in the germline V gene. The CDR3 here is CSVDEEEKLFF. The CDR3 DNA reads as TGCAGCGTTGACGAGGAAGAAAAACTGTTTTTT.

V gene TRBV4-1 combines with J gene TRBJ2-3; D is perhaps TRBD1 (5 bases). The CDR3 loop spans 15 amino acids. V gave up 4 bases and J gave up 4 bases, with 15 bases separating them. Germline V gene data show CDR1 as MGHRA and CDR2 as YSYEKL. The CDR3 sequence: CASSPQGVFADTQYF. CDR3 nucleotide sequence: TGCGCCAGCAGCCCCCAGGGCGTTTTCGCAGATACGCAGTATTTT.

The genes are TRBV5-1 and TRBJ2-1; no clear D gene. Between the trimmed V and J ends, which lost 4 bases and 10 bases, there was a span of 15 bases. The CDR3 loop spans 13 amino acids. The germline gives CDR1 SGHRS, CDR2 YFSETQ. Written as DNA, the CDR3 is TGCGCCAGCAGCCCGGCTGCTTCGGTCGAGCAGTTCTTC. Encoded protein: CASSPAASVEQFF.

This clone was detected a few times. The gene calls are TRBV5-1 and TRBJ2-2, with D maybe TRBD1 (5 bases). The germline V and J ends were trimmed by 0 bases and 4 bases, with 7 bases remaining between them. The length of the CDR3 is 14 residues. In germline, CDR1 is SGHRS, CDR2 YFSETQ. The CDR3 sequence: CASSLEGVTGELFF. The CDR3 DNA reads as TGCGCCAGCAGCTTGGAAGGGGTCACCGGGGAGCTGTTTTTT.

Only a few counts were recorded for this clone. The V gene is TRBV11-2, the J gene TRBJ2-2, with unresolved D. This CDR3 has 16 residues. Germline CDR1 SGHAT, CDR2 FQNNGV. The V gene lost 4 bases and the J gene lost 0 bases, with 12 bases spanning the gap. The CDR3 region is CASSSIGVSNTGELFF. In DNA form, the CDR3 reads TGTGCCAGCAGCTCAATTGGTGTGTCGAACACCGGGGAGCTGTTTTTT.

A remark on this clone: Mismatch with germline at one junction end may stem from a read error. CDR3 sequence reads: CASSPGQSYEQYF. Written as DNA, the CDR3 is TGTGCTAGCAGCCCTGGACAGTCCTACGAGCAGTACTTC. V is TRBV7-7 and J is TRBJ2-7, with D possibly TRBD1 on 6 matching bases. In germline, CDR1 is SSHAT, CDR2 FNYEAQ (reference sequence). The CDR3 runs to 13 residues.

This clone was counted between two and nine times. This sequence joins TRBV11-2 and TRBJ1-2; no reliable D call. V lost 0 bases and J lost 0, with 8 bases in between. In germline, CDR1 is SGHAT, CDR2 FQNNGV. The CDR3 contains 15 residues. The CDR3 reads CASSLDSQPNYGYTF. The CDR3 nucleotides are TGTGCCAGCAGCTTAGACTCCCAACCTAACTATGGCTACACCTTC.

The J gene is TRBJ2-3, the V gene TRBV29-1; D gene unclear. V lost 2 bases and J 2 bases, leaving 5 bases between the germline ends. Germline lookup yields CDR1 SQVTM and CDR2 ANQGSEA. There are 12 residues in the CDR3. DNA of the CDR3: TGCAGCGTTGAACAGCCCACAGATACGCAGTATTTT. It yields the protein CSVEQPTDTQYF.

This clone has a handful of counts. This chain connects TRBV30 to TRBJ2-5; D gene uncertain. The V gene's germline CDR1 is GTSNPN and CDR2 SVGIG (reference sequence). There are 13 residues in the CDR3. V was cut by 4 bases and J by 4 bases, with 13 bases left in between. The CDR3: CAWTPQFRETQYF. CDR3 nucleotide sequence: TGTGCCTGGACTCCCCAATTTCGAGAGACCCAGTACTTC.

The CDR3 sequence is CATSREAGPAKNIQYF. The CDR3 DNA follows: TGTGCCACCAGCAGAGAGGCAGGGCCGGCCAAAAACATTCAGTACTTC. The V call is TRBV15, the J call TRBJ2-4, with D possibly being TRBD1 (5 bases). The CDR3 length is 16 residues. Trimming left V 0 bases short and J 1 base short, with 10 bases between. Germline CDR1 is LNHNV and CDR2 is YYDKDF (reference sequence).

V and J are TRBV5-1 and TRBJ2-7; 7 bases match TRBD1. V shed 4 bases and J 5 bases; nucleotides not matched to a gene: 6. Germline CDR1 reads SGHRS; CDR2 reads YFSETQ. The CDR3 runs 13 residues. CDR3 DNA sequence: TGCGCCAGCAGCGGATACACAGGGGACGAGCAGTACTTC. Translating gives CASSGYTGDEQYF.

This clone turned up a few times. This sequence joins TRBV7-2 and TRBJ2-2, with D tentatively TRBD2 (6 bases). This CDR3 region has 15 residues. With 5 bases removed from V and 6 bases from J, the gap between germline ends came to 16 bases. CDR1 and CDR2 (germline): SGHTA, FQGNSA. The CDR3 is CASSPPGLGSGELFF. CDR3 nucleotides: TGTGCCAGCAGCCCTCCGGGACTGGGGTCCGGGGAGCTGTTTTTT.

This clone occurred a few times. The chain is built from TRBV6-6 and TRBJ2-7; 8 nucleotides agree with TRBD1. From germline, CDR1 is MNHNY and CDR2 SVGAGI (reference sequence). This CDR3 is built from 15 residues. J lost 2 bases, V lost 6 bases, and 9 bases had no gene match. The CDR3 DNA is TGTGCCAGCAGGATGGGGTCAGGGGGCGCCTACGAGCAGTACTTC. Protein: CASRMGSGGAYEQYF.

This clone has a single count. The chain recombines TRBV25-1 with TRBJ2-4; D is undetermined. Germline CDR1 reads MGHDK; CDR2 reads SYGVNS. CDR3 length: 11 amino acids. Trimming removed 6 bases at V and 5 bases at J, with 5 bases between. CDR3 amino acids: CASSQENIQYF. CDR3 nucleotide sequence: TGTGCCAGCAGCCAGGAAAACATTCAGTACTTC.

J is TRBJ2-1 and V is TRBV11-1; TRBD2 agrees at 9 bases. The CDR3 consists of 13 residues. Trimming cost V 3 bases and J 8 bases; bases outside gene matches: 2. The germline CDR1 and CDR2 sequences are SGHAT and FQDESV (reference sequence). CDR3 in amino acids: CASSLGTSYEQFF. The DNA of the CDR3 is TGTGCCAGCAGCTTGGGGACTAGCTATGAGCAGTTCTTC. Full variable domain (remainder filled in from reference TRBV11-1 and TRBJ2-1): EAEVAQSPRYKITEKSQAVAFWCDPISGHATLYWYRQILGQGPELLVQFQDESVVDDSQLPKDRFSAERLKGVDSTLKIQPAELGDSAMYLCASSLGTSYEQFFGPGTRLTVL.

The V and J genes are TRBV6-5 and TRBJ1-1; perhaps TRBD1 as D (5 bases). Deletions cut 8 bases from V and 1 base from J, with 14 bases between. From germline, CDR1 is MNHEY and CDR2 SVGAGI. The CDR3 is 14 residues long. CDR3 sequence reads: CASGTGRTNTEAFF. As DNA, the CDR3 is TGTGCCAGCGGTACGGGACGTACGAACACTGAAGCTTTCTTT.

The CDR3 DNA sequence: TGTGCCAGCAGTTACTCCTGGCAGGGGGGGGAGCAGTACTTC. Protein product: CASSYSWQGGEQYF. The V gene is TRBV6-5, the J gene TRBJ2-7; perhaps D is TRBD1 or TRBD2 (7 bases each). V dropped 0 bases and J dropped 7 bases, with 13 bases sitting between them. The CDR3 totals 14 residues. Germline assignment: CDR1 MNHEY and CDR2 SVGAGI.

A few counts support this clone. An end of the junction does not agree with germline; a read error may underlie this. This chain connects TRBV25-1 to TRBJ2-4; D call uncertain. The length of the CDR3 is 14 residues. Germline CDR1 and CDR2: MGHDK and SYGVNS. The CDR3 loop is CASSSLFVRQTLIF. The CDR3 DNA is TGTGCCAGCAGTTCCTTATTTGTGCGGCAGACGCTTATCTTC.

The chain links TRBV27 to TRBJ1-5; D gene unclear. The CDR3 consists of 14 residues. The germline V gene has CDR1 MNHEY and CDR2 SMNVEV (reference sequence). V lost 5 bases and J 5 bases, leaving 13 bases between the germline ends. CDR3 in DNA: TGTGCCAGCAGTAAGGCCAGCCAGGATCAGCCCCAGCATTTT. It translates to CASSKASQDQPQHF.

V usage is TRBV29-1 and J usage is TRBJ1-4; TRBD1 aligns across 8 bases. This CDR3 region has 13 residues. The V segment lost 6 bases and the J segment 8 bases; nucleotides outside the gene matches: 8. The germline gives CDR1 SQVTM, CDR2 ANQGSEA. CDR3 sequence (DNA): TGCAGCGTCAGAGGACAGGGTAACGAAAAACTGTTTTTT. Translated, it gives CSVRGQGNEKLFF.

The rearrangement uses TRBV7-2 and TRBJ2-5; D assignment may be TRBD1 or TRBD2 (5 bases each). This CDR3 comprises 12 residues. CDR1 is SGHTA and CDR2 is FQGNSA in the germline V gene. V lost 5 bases and J 7 bases, leaving 11 bases between the germline ends. CDR3: CASSPGRATQYF. The CDR3 region has the DNA TGTGCCAGCAGCCCAGGGCGGGCGACCCAGTACTTC.

J is TRBJ1-5 and V is TRBV2; the match to TRBD1 covers 9 bases. CDR3 length equals 13 residues. Trimming cost V 7 bases and J 7 bases; bases outside gene matches: 5. CDR1 and CDR2 (germline): SNHLY, FYNNEI. The CDR3 bases are TGTGCCAGCAAGGGACAGGGATACCAGCCCCAGCATTTT. Translation: CASKGQGYQPQHF.

V gene TRBV4-2 combines with J gene TRBJ2-3, with 8 bases aligning to TRBD2. The germline gives CDR1 LGHNA, CDR2 YNFKEQ. With V trimmed by 1 base and J by 0 bases, 3 bases remained unmatched. CDR3 length equals 16 residues. CDR3: CASSQVAGGSTDTQYF. The CDR3 DNA reads TGTGCCAGCAGCCAAGTCGCGGGAGGAAGCACAGATACGCAGTATTTT.

The J gene is TRBJ2-1, the V gene TRBV6-1; TRBD2 matches 9 bases. The germline V gene has CDR1 MNHNS and CDR2 SASEGT. This CDR3 is built from 14 residues. Germline trimming cut 8 bases from V and 4 bases from J; bases unmatched to any gene: 6. The CDR3 nucleotides are TGTGCCAGCTCTCGACTAGCGGATTACAATGAGCAGTTCTTC. Protein product: CASSRLADYNEQFF.

V gene TRBV6-5 combines with J gene TRBJ1-1; a weak D match, TRBD1 (6 bases). The CDR3 extends over 16 amino acids. Germline V gives CDR1 MNHEY, CDR2 SVGAGI. Trimming took off 0 bases at V and 6 bases at J, with 17 bases between the two ends. The CDR3 DNA follows: TGTGCCAGCAGTTACTCGATCTTGAGCAGGGGCGCTGAAGCTTTCTTT. Protein: CASSYSILSRGAEAFF.

This clone was observed a few times. V and J are TRBV30 and TRBJ1-2; D is undetermined. In germline, CDR1 is GTSNPN, CDR2 SVGIG (reference sequence). The ends were cut back, 6 bases at V and 4 bases at J, with 18 bases in the middle. The CDR3 extends over 14 amino acids. As DNA, the CDR3 is TGTGCCTGCTCCCGGTCCCCGGTAGGCTATGGCTACACCTTC. Translation gives CACSRSPVGYGYTF. The whole variable domain, remainder taken from reference TRBV30 and TRBJ1-2, is SQTIHQWPATLVQPVGSPLSLECTVEGTSNPNLYWYRQAAGRGLQLLFYSVGIGQISSEVPQNLSASRPQDRQFILSSKKLLLSDSGFYLCACSRSPVGYGYTFGSGTRLTVV.

DNA for the CDR3: TGTGCCAGCAGGGTCAGGGATAATTCACCCCTCCACTTT. Amino acids: CASRVRDNSPLHF. This chain uses TRBV6-5 with TRBJ1-6; D perhaps matches TRBD1 (5 bases). CDR3 length: 13 residues. V shed 6 bases and J shed 5 bases, with 8 bases lying between them. Germline loops: CDR1 MNHEY, CDR2 SVGAGI.

The chain combines TRBV7-2 with TRBJ1-1; unclear D gene. The CDR3 runs to 14 residues. The germline V and J ends were trimmed by 1 base and 1 base, with 7 bases remaining between them. From germline, CDR1 is SGHTA and CDR2 FQGNSA. The chain's CDR3 is CASSLVAANTEAFF. In DNA, the CDR3 is TGTGCCAGCAGCTTAGTCGCAGCGAACACTGAAGCTTTCTTT.

This rearrangement joins TRBV9 to TRBJ1-1; D not resolved. The CDR3 is 13 amino acids. V was pared by 5 bases and J by 3 bases, with 11 bases between. Germline V gene data show CDR1 as SGDLS and CDR2 as YYNGEE. CDR3 DNA: TGTGCCAGCAGTGCCCCCGAGGACACTGAAGCTTTCTTT. Its protein is CASSAPEDTEAFF.

The chain employs TRBV5-1 and TRBJ1-2; a weak D match, TRBD1 (6 bases). The ends were cut back, 0 bases at V and 4 bases at J, with 13 bases in the middle. Germline-derived CDR1 and CDR2 are SGHRS and YFSETQ. The CDR3 sequence is 15 residues long. This CDR3 reads CASSLEGRGSYGYTF. In DNA form, the CDR3 reads TGCGCCAGCAGCTTGGAAGGCAGGGGTAGCTATGGCTACACCTTC.